The T cell receptor (beta chain) under discussion was sequenced for a study of CD8 T cells in ankylosing spondylitis. Study findings and constraints: Disease-associated clones were reportedly significantly overrepresented in matched ankylosing spondylitis synovial fluid.

Germline V lookup: CDR1 SGHDN, CDR2 FVKESK. The CDR3 length is 15 residues. Trimming cost V 5 bases and J 6 bases; bases outside gene matches: 7. TCRdb recomputed calls from the 5' RACE reads with MiXCR, one row per CDR3 protein. The sample records 240,000 or so distinct CDR3 sequences, 7.5% to 9% being singletons. This clonotype was picked up many times. Antigen specificity is unknown. Material: blood, either unsorted or a sorted T cell fraction (not recorded which). The gene calls are TRBV14 and TRBJ2-2, with TRBD2 identical over 9 bases. This TCR came from a male donor with ankylosing spondylitis or in good health (not recorded which). The chain's CDR3 is CASSAGTSLSGELFF. The CDR3, as DNA: TGTGCCAGCAGCGCCGGGACTAGCTTATCCGGGGAGCTGTTTTTT.